This T cell receptor beta chain was documented in a study of blood T cell repertoires in COVID-19. Sequencing used immunoSEQ multiplex PCR; TCRdb keeps in-frame clones, though not all of them. Of approximately 500,000 clones in the sample, roughly 91% were seen once. Germline assignment: CDR1 LGHNA and CDR2 YNFKEQ. The CDR3 length is 17 residues. J was trimmed by 9 bases and V by 2 bases; bases with no gene match: 11. The sequenced sample was peripheral blood. The chain employs TRBV4-2 and TRBJ2-6; 9 bases fit TRBD1. This clonotype was sampled from a woman aged 45-65 years with COVID-19, enrolled during active disease. CDR3 in amino acids: CASSQMLGQGRVNVLTF. CDR3 coding DNA: TGTGCCAGCAGCCAAATGTTGGGACAGGGTAGGGTCAACGTCCTGACTTTC.